The clone carrying this T cell receptor (beta chain) was detected only once. The antigen is undetermined. Using immunoSEQ multiplex PCR, the repertoire was profiled, and TCRdb retains in-frame clones only, with some absent. The sample holds more than 65,000 clones, under 90% seen once. This specimen belongs to a study of graft-versus-host responses after intestinal transplantation. Study-level background: Tacrolimus and steroids were given for two to three years to all recipients after anti-thymocyte globulin induction.

Germline CDR1 SGHTA, CDR2 FQGNSA. The CDR3 runs 14 residues. The junction had 8 bases not matched to a gene; V was cut back by 5 bases and J by 8 bases. Points from the study as a whole: Allograft clonal ratios (graft-versus-host to host-versus-graft) were high in patients who had graft-donor T cell macrochimerism.

The receptor comes from a human donor who was the organ donor for an intestinal transplant. This chain connects TRBV7-2 to TRBJ1-5; 8 bases align to TRBD1. Specimen: unstimulated CD4+ T cells sorted from spleen or lymph node cells, collected before transplant. As DNA, the CDR3 is TGTGCCAGCAGCGCGGACAGGGTGAGGGAGCCCCAGCATTTT. It encodes CASSADRVREPQHF.